This TCR beta chain came from a study of blood T cell repertoires in COVID-19. Background on the study: Acute-phase and convalescent COVID-19 samples originated in the United States, Italy and Spain. PBMCs, B-cell-depleted T cells, or T cells were the source of the cDNA or gDNA that made up the material.

Source study methods: Reference gene primer amplification in the assay estimated nucleated cell counts. Sequencing was performed with immunoSEQ multiplex PCR; in TCRdb, only in-frame clones are kept and a portion is missing. V and J calls and clone size are given by that table; D and trimming were obtained from the DNA. This repertoire shows 130,000 to 150,000 clones, around 87% found once; its top ten account for approximately 40%. The sequence came from a man between 45 and 60 years old who had recovered from COVID-19. Sequences were obtained from peripheral blood.

The CDR3 DNA reads TGCGCCAGCAGCTCCGGACAGGCTAGTTCACCCCTCCACTTT. As protein: CASSSGQASSPLHF. The chain uses TRBV5-1 and TRBJ1-6, with 7 bases lining up with TRBD1. CDR1 SGHRS and CDR2 YFSETQ come from the germline V gene. V trimming: 3 bases; J trimming: 9 bases; junction bases outside the gene matches: 6. The CDR3 is made up of 14 amino acids.